This passage covers 5 T cell receptor beta chains from one sample sequenced in a study of T cells after yellow fever vaccination. TCRdb re-called the 5' RACE reads with MiXCR, one entry per CDR3 protein. The sample yields about 300,000 distinct CDR3 sequences, 3.5% to 4.5% seen once. The material was PBMCs, obtained 5 days after the yellow fever booster vaccination. These receptors were collected from a man between 18 and 35 years old who received the YFV17D yellow fever vaccine.

The table lists this clonotype with a few counts. The chain carries TRBV20-1 and TRBJ1-4; D uncertain. The CDR3 length is 14 residues. The V end was cut by 6 bases, the J end by 6 bases, with 17 bases between. CDR1 DFQATT and CDR2 SNEGSKA come from the germline V gene (reference sequence). The CDR3 region has the DNA TGCAGTGCCGGCGGTGGGAGAGCCGATGAAAAACTGTTTTTT. This translates into CSAGGGRADEKLFF.

The V and J genes are TRBV18 and TRBJ2-1; the D is unclear. Deletions cut 1 base from V and 8 bases from J, with 12 bases between. Germline-derived CDR1 and CDR2 are KGHSH and LQKENI. This CDR3 comprises 14 residues. CDR3 nucleotide sequence: TGTGCCAGCTCACCACTTAGCCAGATCTATGAGCAGTTCTTC. This encodes CASSPLSQIYEQFF.

The chain employs TRBV5-4 and TRBJ2-7; D perhaps matches TRBD1 (6 bases). Deletions cut 0 bases from V and 3 bases from J, with 13 bases between. The CDR3 covers 15 residues. Germline loops: CDR1 SGHNT, CDR2 YYREEE (reference sequence). The CDR3 protein is CASSLEGQGFYEQYV. In DNA form, the CDR3 reads TGTGCCAGCAGCTTGGAAGGGCAGGGGTTCTACGAGCAGTACGTC.

The chain recombines TRBV7-9 with TRBJ2-1, with D perhaps matching TRBD2 (5 bases). CDR3 size: 13 residues. The germline V gene has CDR1 SEHNR and CDR2 FQNEAQ (reference sequence). V lost 5 bases to trimming and J lost 10 bases, with 15 bases between them. For the CDR3, the DNA is TGTGCCAGCAGCACCCCTTTCGGGAAGGAGCAGTTCTTC. Amino acid sequence: CASSTPFGKEQFF.

V usage is TRBV27 and J usage is TRBJ1-5; D perhaps matches TRBD1 (6 bases). This CDR3 has 15 amino acids. Between the trimmed V and J ends, which lost 6 bases and 6 bases, there was a span of 18 bases. Germline CDR1 MNHEY, CDR2 SMNVEV (reference sequence). CDR3 in DNA: TGTGCCAGCAGGTTACAGGGATGGGCTGCTCAGCCCCAGCATTTT. It yields the protein CASRLQGWAAQPQHF.